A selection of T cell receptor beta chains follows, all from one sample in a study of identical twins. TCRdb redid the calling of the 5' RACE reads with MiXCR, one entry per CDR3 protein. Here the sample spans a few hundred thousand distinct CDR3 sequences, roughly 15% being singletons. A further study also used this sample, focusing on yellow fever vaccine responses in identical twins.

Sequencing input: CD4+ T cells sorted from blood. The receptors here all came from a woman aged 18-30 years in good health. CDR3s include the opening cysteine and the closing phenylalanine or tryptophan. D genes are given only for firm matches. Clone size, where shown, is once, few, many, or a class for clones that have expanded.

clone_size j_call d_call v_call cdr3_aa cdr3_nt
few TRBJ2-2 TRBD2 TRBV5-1 CASSLAAGESGELFF TGCGCCAGCAGCTTGGCGGCGGGAGAGTCCGGGGAGCTGTTTTTT
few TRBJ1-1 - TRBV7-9 CASSLEWGMNTEAFF TGTGCCAGCAGCTTAGAGTGGGGGATGAACACTGAAGCTTTCTTT
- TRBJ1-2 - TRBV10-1 CASTGALNYGYTF TGCGCCAGCACAGGAGCGCTTAACTATGGCTACACCTTC
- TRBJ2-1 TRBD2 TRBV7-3 CASSLTTSGSPVQFF TGTGCCAGCAGCTTAACGACTAGCGGGAGCCCTGTGCAGTTCTTC
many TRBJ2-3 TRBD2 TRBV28 CASSYLAGKHPSTDTQYF TGTGCCAGCAGTTACCTAGCGGGAAAACACCCTAGCACAGATACGCAGTATTTT
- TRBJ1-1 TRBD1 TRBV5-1 CASSLTGGSNTEAFF TGCGCCAGCAGCTTGACAGGGGGCTCGAACACTGAAGCTTTCTTT
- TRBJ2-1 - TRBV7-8 CASSLVLGPYEFF TGTGCCAGCAGCTTAGTGTTGGGGCCGTACGAGTTCTTC
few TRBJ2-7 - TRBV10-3 CAISEGATYEQYF TGTGCCATCAGTGAAGGCGCCACCTACGAGCAGTACTTC
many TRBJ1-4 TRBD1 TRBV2 CASSRQGPNEKLFF TGTGCCAGCAGCAGACAGGGCCCTAATGAAAAACTGTTTTTT
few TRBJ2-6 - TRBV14 CASSLDPGSGANVLTF TGTGCCAGCAGCCTAGATCCGGGCTCTGGGGCCAACGTCCTGACTTTC
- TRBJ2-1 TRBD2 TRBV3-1 CASSQPGTSGRREQFF TGTGCCAGCAGCCAACCCGGGACTAGCGGGAGGAGGGAGCAGTTCTTC
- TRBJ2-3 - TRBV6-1 CASRVLDTQYF TGTGCCAGCAGGGTTTTGGATACGCAGTATTTT
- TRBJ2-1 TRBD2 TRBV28 CASSSPARGGAYNEQFF TGTGCCAGCAGTTCCCCCGCACGGGGGGGGGCCTACAATGAGCAGTTCTTC
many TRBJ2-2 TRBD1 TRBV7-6 CASSLLAQGAIGELFF TGTGCCAGCAGCCTACTGGCACAGGGGGCGATTGGGGAGCTGTTTTTT
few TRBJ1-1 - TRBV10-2 CASSEAAGVPNTEAFF TGCGCCAGCAGTGAGGCGGCAGGGGTCCCAAACACTGAAGCTTTCTTT
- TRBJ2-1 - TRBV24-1 CATSGLEGKHNEQFF TGTGCCACCAGTGGTCTCGAGGGGAAACACAATGAGCAGTTCTTC
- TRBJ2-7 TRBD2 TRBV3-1 CASRLAGADEQYF TGTGCCAGCAGACTAGCGGGAGCGGACGAGCAGTACTTC
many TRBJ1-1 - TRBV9 CASSVGPQGATEAFF TGTGCCAGCAGCGTAGGTCCCCAGGGTGCGACTGAAGCTTTCTTT
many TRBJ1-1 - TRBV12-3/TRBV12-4 CASSLAATFF TGTGCCAGCAGTTTAGCGGCCACTTTCTTT
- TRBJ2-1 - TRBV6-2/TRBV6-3 CASRGSDLLSNEQFF TGTGCCAGCAGAGGGTCGGACCTCCTATCGAATGAGCAGTTCTTC
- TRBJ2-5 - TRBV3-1 CASSQWTGRGQETQYF TGTGCCAGCAGCCAGTGGACAGGCCGGGGGCAAGAGACCCAGTACTTC
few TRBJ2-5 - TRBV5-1 CASRQNQETQYF TGCGCCAGCCGGCAGAACCAAGAGACCCAGTACTTC
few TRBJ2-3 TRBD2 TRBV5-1 CASSLVAGERDTQYF TGCGCCAGCAGCTTGGTAGCGGGAGAGAGGGATACGCAGTATTTT
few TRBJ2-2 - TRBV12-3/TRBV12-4 CATHLGANTGELFF TGTGCCACCCACCTAGGGGCCAACACCGGGGAGCTGTTTTTT
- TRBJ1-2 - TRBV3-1 CASGARYKMGFGYTF TGTGCCAGCGGAGCCCGATACAAGATGGGGTTTGGCTACACCTTC
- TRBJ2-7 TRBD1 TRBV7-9 CASSLVGTDSYEQYF TGTGCCAGCAGCTTAGTCGGGACAGATTCCTACGAGCAGTACTTC
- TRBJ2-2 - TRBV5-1 CASSLETDPNTGELFF TGCGCCAGCAGCTTGGAGACAGACCCGAACACCGGGGAGCTGTTTTTT
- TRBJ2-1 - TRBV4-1 CASTRIGSSYNEQFF TGCGCCAGCACAAGGATAGGGAGCTCCTACAATGAGCAGTTCTTC
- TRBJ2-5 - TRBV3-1 CASSQDGIALSQETQYF TGTGCCAGCAGCCAAGATGGGATAGCCTTAAGCCAAGAGACCCAGTACTTC
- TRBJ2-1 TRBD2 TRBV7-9 CASSLGRTSADNEQFF TGTGCCAGCAGCCTAGGAAGGACTAGCGCGGACAATGAGCAGTTCTTC
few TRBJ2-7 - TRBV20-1 CSARKGPWGYEQYF TGCAGTGCTAGGAAGGGCCCATGGGGCTACGAGCAGTACTTC
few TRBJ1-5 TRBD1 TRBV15 CATHRDRSQPQHF TGTGCCACCCACCGGGACAGAAGTCAGCCCCAGCATTTT
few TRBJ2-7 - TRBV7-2 CASSLVASGYSYEQYF TGTGCCAGCAGCTTAGTGGCCTCGGGTTACTCCTACGAGCAGTACTTC
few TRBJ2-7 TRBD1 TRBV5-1 CASFGTGEEQYF TGCGCCAGCTTTGGGACAGGAGAGGAGCAGTACTTC
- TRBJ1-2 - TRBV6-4 CASTLRATSAGALYGYTF TGTGCCAGCACCTTACGGGCCACCTCGGCAGGAGCCCTCTATGGCTACACCTTC
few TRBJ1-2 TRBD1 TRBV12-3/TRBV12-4 CASSLTGTALYTF TGTGCCAGCAGTTTGACAGGGACGGCACTCTACACCTTC
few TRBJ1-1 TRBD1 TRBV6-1 CASSEKQGDEAFF TGTGCCAGCAGTGAAAAACAGGGGGATGAAGCTTTCTTT
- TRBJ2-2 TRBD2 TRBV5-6 CASSGLAGVTGELFF TGTGCCAGCAGCGGACTAGCGGGGGTCACCGGGGAGCTGTTTTTT
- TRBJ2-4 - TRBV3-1 CASSGGITQNIQYF TGTGCCAGCAGTGGGGGAATAACCCAAAACATTCAGTACTTC
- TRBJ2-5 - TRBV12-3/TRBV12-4 CASSFTRSQETQYF TGTGCCAGCAGTTTTACCAGAAGCCAAGAGACCCAGTACTTC
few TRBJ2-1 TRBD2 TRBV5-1 CASSLDPGGGNEQFF TGCGCCAGCAGCTTGGACCCGGGAGGTGGCAATGAGCAGTTCTTC
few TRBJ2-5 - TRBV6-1 CASSAGVGQETQYF TGTGCCAGCAGTGCAGGGGTTGGCCAAGAGACCCAGTACTTC
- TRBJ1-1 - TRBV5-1 CASSLAKGTKNTEAFF TGCGCCAGCAGCTTGGCCAAGGGGACGAAGAACACTGAAGCTTTCTTT
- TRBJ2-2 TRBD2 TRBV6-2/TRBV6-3 CASSLGLVSTGELFF TGTGCCAGCAGCCTTGGACTAGTGTCCACCGGGGAGCTGTTTTTT
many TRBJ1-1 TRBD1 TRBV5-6 CASSLDRGLQNTEAFF TGTGCCAGCAGTCTGGACAGGGGGCTTCAGAACACTGAAGCTTTCTTT
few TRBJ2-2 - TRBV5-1 CASSTTGSTGELFF TGCGCCAGCAGCACGACAGGATCCACCGGGGAGCTGTTTTTT
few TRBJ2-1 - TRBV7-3 CASSLKVLRYNEQFF TGTGCCAGCAGCTTAAAGGTCCTGCGTTACAATGAGCAGTTCTTC
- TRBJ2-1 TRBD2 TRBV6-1 CASNDAGGANNEQFF TGTGCCAGCAACGACGCGGGGGGGGCCAACAATGAGCAGTTCTTC
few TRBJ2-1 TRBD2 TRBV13 CASSLGLAGVFEQFF TGTGCCAGCAGCTTAGGCCTAGCGGGAGTGTTTGAGCAGTTCTTC
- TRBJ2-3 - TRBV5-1 CASSLVLGSDTQYF TGCGCCAGCAGCTTGGTTCTCGGGAGTGATACGCAGTATTTT
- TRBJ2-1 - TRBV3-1 CASSQDPERANEQFF TGTGCCAGCAGCCAAGATCCAGAGAGGGCCAATGAGCAGTTCTTC
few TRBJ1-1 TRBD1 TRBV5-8 CASSWGQNMNTEAFF TGTGCCAGCAGCTGGGGACAGAACATGAACACTGAAGCTTTCTTT
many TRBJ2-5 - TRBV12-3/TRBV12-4 CASSSPIQETQYF TGTGCCAGCAGTTCCCCCATCCAAGAGACCCAGTACTTC
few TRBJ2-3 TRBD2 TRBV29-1 CSVEAAGTTSREQYF TGCAGCGTTGAAGCGGCCGGGACTACTTCTCGAGAGCAGTATTTT
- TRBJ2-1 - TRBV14 CASSPTGENEQFF TGTGCCAGCAGCCCAACTGGGGAGAATGAGCAGTTCTTC